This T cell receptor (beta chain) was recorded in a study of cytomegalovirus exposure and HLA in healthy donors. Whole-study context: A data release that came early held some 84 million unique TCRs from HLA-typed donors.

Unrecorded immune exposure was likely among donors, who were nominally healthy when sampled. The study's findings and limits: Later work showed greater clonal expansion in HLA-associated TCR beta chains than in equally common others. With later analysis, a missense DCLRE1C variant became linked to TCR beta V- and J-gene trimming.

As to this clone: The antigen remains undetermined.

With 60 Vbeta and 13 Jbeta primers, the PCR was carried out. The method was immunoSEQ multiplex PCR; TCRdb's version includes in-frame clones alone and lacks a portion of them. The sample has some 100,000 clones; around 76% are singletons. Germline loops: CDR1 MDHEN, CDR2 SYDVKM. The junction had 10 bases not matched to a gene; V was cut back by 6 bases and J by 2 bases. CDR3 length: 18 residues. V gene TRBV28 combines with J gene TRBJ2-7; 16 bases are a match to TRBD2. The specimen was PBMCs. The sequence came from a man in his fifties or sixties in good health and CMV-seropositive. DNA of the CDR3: TGTGCCAGCAGGGGTAGTGGGACTAGCGGGAGGGCGACCTACGAGCAGTACTTC. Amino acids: CASRGSGTSGRATYEQYF.